This T cell receptor (beta chain) is from a study of CD8 T cells in ankylosing spondylitis. The germline gives CDR1 SEHNR, CDR2 FQNEAQ (reference sequence). The CDR3 consists of 17 residues. V lost 5 bases and J lost 6, with 25 bases in between. TCRdb processed the 5' RACE reads anew with MiXCR; each CDR3 protein has one entry. The sample includes 250,000 to 400,000 distinct CDR3 sequences, under 14% of them seen just once. This clonotype showed up many times. The chain employs TRBV7-9 and TRBJ1-1; D is possibly TRBD1 (6 bases). The TCR sequence derives from a female donor with ankylosing spondylitis or in good health (not recorded which). Sequenced sample: blood, either unsorted or a sorted T cell fraction (not recorded which). The DNA for the CDR3 is TGTGCCAGCAGCCCGGGGGTGAGTGGGACAAGAAACGCTGAAGCTTTCTTT. Protein: CASSPGVSGTRNAEAFF.